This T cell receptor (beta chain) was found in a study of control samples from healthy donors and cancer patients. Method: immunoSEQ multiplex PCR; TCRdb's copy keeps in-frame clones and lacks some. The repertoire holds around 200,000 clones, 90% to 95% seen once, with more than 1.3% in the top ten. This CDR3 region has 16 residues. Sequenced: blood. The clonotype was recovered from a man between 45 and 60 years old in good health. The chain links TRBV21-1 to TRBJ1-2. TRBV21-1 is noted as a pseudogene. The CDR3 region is CASSMLGGESNYGYTF. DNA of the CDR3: TGTGCCAGCAGCATGCTCGGGGGGGAGAGTAACTATGGCTACACCTTC.